This T cell receptor (beta chain) emerged from a study of OX40 agonist ivuxolimab in advanced cancers. The table came from immunoSEQ multiplex PCR; TCRdb's copy has only in-frame clones and leaves some out. This table has 70,000 or so clones, roughly 87% appearing once. The V and J ends lost 4 bases and 0 bases respectively, with 13 bases between them. In germline, CDR1 is SGDLS, CDR2 YYNGEE. CDR3 length: 15 amino acids. The rearrangement uses TRBV9 and TRBJ1-1; no reliable D call. The sequences come from CD4+ or CD8+ T cells sorted from blood, collected in a trial of the OX40 agonist ivuxolimab. This TCR derives from an adult with an advanced solid tumor such as melanoma, head and neck, liver or kidney cancer. CDR3 in amino acids: CASSPHSQLNTEAFF. DNA for the CDR3: TGTGCCAGCAGCCCCCACAGCCAACTGAACACTGAAGCTTTCTTT.